Sequencing of this TCR beta chain was carried out in a study of T cell responses to AZD1222 COVID-19 vaccine. The CDR3 has 13 amino acids. Trimming removed 4 bases from V and 7 bases from J, with 10 bases in between. Germline V gives CDR1 SEHNR, CDR2 FQNEAQ (reference sequence). A remark on this clone: What it binds is not known.

The repertoire was sequenced with immunoSEQ multiplex PCR; TCRdb's copy has only in-frame clones and lacks some. The table lists more than 140,000 clones, more than 70% of them singletons. Study observations and caveats: A mostly white British donor set with more females was recruited, and clonal diversity was possibly underestimated.

The chain couples TRBV7-9 to TRBJ1-4; the D is unclear. This TCR was sampled from an adult in good health. This sample comprised peripheral blood, obtained on day 0 of AZD1222 vaccination. In nucleotides, the CDR3 is TGTGCCAGCAGCTCGCCGACGAGTGAAAAACTGTTTTTT. Protein product: CASSSPTSEKLFF.